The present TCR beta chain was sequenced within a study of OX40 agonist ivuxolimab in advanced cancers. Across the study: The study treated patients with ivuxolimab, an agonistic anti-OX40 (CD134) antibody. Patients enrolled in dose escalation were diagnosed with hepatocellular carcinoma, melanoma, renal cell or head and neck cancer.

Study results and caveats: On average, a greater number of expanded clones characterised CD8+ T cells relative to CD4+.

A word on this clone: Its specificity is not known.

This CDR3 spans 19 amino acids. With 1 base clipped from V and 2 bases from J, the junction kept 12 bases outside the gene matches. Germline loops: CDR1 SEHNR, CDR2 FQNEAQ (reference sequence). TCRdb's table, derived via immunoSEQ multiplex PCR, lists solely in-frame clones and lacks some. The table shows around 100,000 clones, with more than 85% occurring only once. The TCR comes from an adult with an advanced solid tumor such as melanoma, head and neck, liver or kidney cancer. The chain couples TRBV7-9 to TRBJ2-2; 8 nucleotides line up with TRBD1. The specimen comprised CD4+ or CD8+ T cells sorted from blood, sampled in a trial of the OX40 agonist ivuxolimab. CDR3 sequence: CASSLVVSGGSRNTGELFF. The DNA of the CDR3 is TGTGCCAGCAGCTTAGTAGTGTCAGGGGGCAGTCGAAACACCGGGGAGCTGTTTTTT.